This T cell receptor (beta chain) was identified in a study of identical twins. Per the germline V gene, CDR1 is MNHEY and CDR2 is SMNVEV (reference sequence). This CDR3 spans 15 amino acids. Trimming shortened V by 4 bases and J by 3 bases, and 16 bases separated the two germline ends. A universal primer site came from template switching; cDNA carried unique molecular identifiers. One entry per CDR3 protein results from TCRdb running MiXCR on the 5' RACE reads. The data hold around 490,000 distinct CDR3 sequences, with approximately 16% observed a single time. With regard to this clonotype: As yet, its antigen is unknown.

Study findings and constraints: Invariant MAIT and iNKT cells are populations that could partly confound zero-insertion analyses. The conclusions drew on cross-sectional statistical analysis instead of tracking the same donors. The models gave estimates that fell short of the out-of-frame TCR alpha sharing seen in monozygotic twins.

These data were also reused for a study on yellow fever vaccine responses in identical twins.

The chain couples TRBV27 to TRBJ2-7, with D unclear. The sequence derives from a woman aged 18 to 35 in good health. Sequenced: CD4+ T cells sorted from blood. This CDR3 is CASSSLRAEVYEQYV. CDR3 nucleotide sequence: TGTGCCAGCAGTTCACTTAGGGCCGAGGTCTACGAGCAGTACGTC.